The T cell receptor (beta chain) described here comes from a study of cytomegalovirus exposure and HLA in healthy donors. Study observations and caveats: Sequences of the TCR beta chain were said to predict the HLA-A and HLA-B alleles of most subjects accurately.

This clone was observed a handful of times. Its antigen remains unknown. 60 Vbeta and 13 Jbeta primers were used in PCR. Using immunoSEQ multiplex PCR, the repertoire was profiled, and TCRdb retains in-frame clones only, with some absent. The sample consists of 160,000 or so clones, roughly four fifths of them appearing once. This CDR3 spans 15 amino acids. Per the germline V gene, CDR1 is SGHRS and CDR2 is YFSETQ. V was clipped by 0 bases and J by 0 bases, with 10 bases between them. The sample comprised PBMCs. The clonotype comes from a man in his sixties in good health and CMV-seronegative. V usage is TRBV5-1 and J usage is TRBJ2-7; TRBD2 might be the D (5 bases). CDR3 residues: CASSLGAVNSYEQYF. The CDR3 nucleotides read TGCGCCAGCAGCTTGGGAGCGGTGAACTCCTACGAGCAGTACTTC.